Sequencing of this T cell receptor (beta chain) was carried out in a study of glioma-infiltrating T cells. Study results and caveats: CDR3 overlap between tissue and blood was very small. Non-neoplastic patients had below-expected tissue-blood divergence, while all gliomas exceeded expectation.

In its sample, this clonotype was seen many times. Its matching antigen is unknown. TCR alpha and beta CDR3 regions were amplified from RNA using iRepertoire nested multiplex PCR. Input was 100-400 ng of tissue mRNA or PBMC total RNA. TCRdb recomputed calls from the multiplex PCR reads with MiXCR, one row per CDR3 protein. The table lists about 89,000 distinct CDR3 sequences, about a quarter of them singletons. V was trimmed by 0 bases and J by 2 bases, leaving 6 bases between them. The CDR3 sequence is 14 residues long. Germline V lookup: CDR1 SEHNR, CDR2 FQNEAQ (reference sequence). The clonotype originates from a human donor with low-grade glioma or glioblastoma, undergoing nonglioma brain surgery, or in good health (not recorded which). The source material was glioma tissue, nonneoplastic brain tissue, or PBMCs (not recorded which). The chain carries TRBV7-9 and TRBJ2-3; D is unclear. CDR3 nucleotides: TGTGCCAGCAGCTTAGCCGGCGTCACAGATACGCAGTATTTT. This gives the protein CASSLAGVTDTQYF.